Listed below are T cell receptor beta chains from one sample, sequenced in a study of blood T cell repertoires in COVID-19. Here immunoSEQ multiplex PCR was the method, and the copy in TCRdb shows in-frame clones only, minus some. The sample lists 250,000 to 300,000 clones; approximately 86% were seen once. Specimen: peripheral blood. These receptors were collected from a man aged 25-40 years with active or convalescent COVID-19. Both conserved end residues are part of each CDR3. The order of the fields is J gene, clone size, D gene, V gene, CDR3 DNA, CDR3 protein. A D gene is named only where the DNA matches it firmly. Not all rows give a size; the values are once, few, many and, for expanded clones, a class.

TRBJ2-1 | . | TRBD1 | TRBV5-4 | TGTGCCAGCACCAATCGGGGACAGGCGGTCAATGAGCAGTTCTTC | CASTNRGQAVNEQFF
TRBJ2-7 | . | TRBD2 | TRBV6-6 | TGTGCCAGCAGTTACTCGGGACTAGCGGGGGGGCCTGTGCAGTACTTC | CASSYSGLAGGPVQYF
TRBJ1-2 | . | . | TRBV29-1 | TGCAGCGTTGAAGGCGGCTATGGCTACACCTTC | CSVEGGYGYTF
TRBJ2-5 | once | TRBD2 | TRBV4-1 | TGCGCCAGCAGCCAAGTGACTAGCGGGGTAGGAGTCCAAGAGACCCAGTACTTC | CASSQVTSGVGVQETQYF
TRBJ1-2 | . | TRBD1 | TRBV6-5 | TGTGCCAGCAGTTCTCGACAGGGGGCTGGAGGCTACACCTTC | CASSSRQGAGGYTF
TRBJ1-3 | few | TRBD1 | TRBV13 | TGTGCCAGCAGCTCCGGGACAGGGGGAAACACCATATATTTT | CASSSGTGGNTIYF
TRBJ2-3 | . | TRBD2 | TRBV6-5 | TGTGCCAGCAGATTAGCGGGGGGGCCGACAGATACGCAGTATTTT | CASRLAGGPTDTQYF
TRBJ1-1 | . | . | TRBV29-1 | TGCAGCGTTGAGTCCGGTTTGGTAGCTTTCTTT | CSVESGLVAFF
TRBJ2-1 | . | . | TRBV7-3 | TGTGCCAGCAGCCCTGGATGGCGGGGTTCCTACAATGAGCAGTTCTTC | CASSPGWRGSYNEQFF
TRBJ1-1 | . | TRBD1 | TRBV30 | TGTGCCTGGAGTGTACGTGACAGGGGCCCTATGAACACTGAAGCTTTCTTT | CAWSVRDRGPMNTEAFF
TRBJ2-7 | . | TRBD1 | TRBV5-1 | TGCGCCAGCAGCCCGGGACAGCCCCAGACCTACGAGCAGTACTTC | CASSPGQPQTYEQYF
TRBJ1-1 | few | . | TRBV3-1/TRBV3-2 | TGTGCCAGCAGCCAAACCGCCATTACAGGTCGTCCTCAAGCTTTCTTT | CASSQTAITGRPQAFF
TRBJ1-2 | . | TRBD1 | TRBV20-1 | TGCAGTGCTTGGGACAGCTATGGCTACACCTTC | CSAWDSYGYTF
TRBJ2-1 | . | TRBD2 | TRBV6-5 | TGTGCCAGCAGTAGACTAGCGGGGCCCCCCGAGCAGTTCTTC | CASSRLAGPPEQFF
TRBJ1-2 | . | . | TRBV6-4 | TGTGCCAGCAGTGACAGGTCTACAGGCCTATATGGCTACACCTTC | CASSDRSTGLYGYTF
TRBJ2-3 | . | . | TRBV5-8 | TGTGCCAGCAGCTTCGAAGCCACAGATACGCAGTATTTT | CASSFEATDTQYF
TRBJ2-1 | few | . | TRBV5-1 | TGCGCCAGCAGCGGGGGCCCAAGTTTGGATGAGCAGTTCTTC | CASSGGPSLDEQFF